Below, 3 T cell receptor beta chains from the same sample are listed, as sequenced in a study of T cell responses to AZD1222 COVID-19 vaccine. Assay: immunoSEQ multiplex PCR; the TCRdb copy retains only in-frame clones and omits some. The repertoire holds 150,000 or so clones, with around 93% as singletons. This specimen was peripheral blood, taken on day 0 of AZD1222 vaccination. These receptors were taken from an adult in good health.

The chain has TRBV5-1 and TRBJ1-5; D might be TRBD1 (6 bases). This CDR3 has 16 amino acids. Trimming took off 4 bases at V and 3 bases at J, with 17 bases between the two ends. The germline V gene encodes CDR1 SGHRS and CDR2 YFSETQ. The CDR3 reads CASSGPRGLDNQPQHF. CDR3 coding DNA: TGCGCCAGCAGCGGCCCCAGGGGTTTGGACAATCAGCCCCAGCATTTT.

With respect to this clone: Other DNA variants within this sample encode the same CDR3. This rearrangement joins TRBV5-1 to TRBJ2-7, with D perhaps TRBD1 (6 bases). Trimming pared 0 bases from V and 1 base from J, leaving 8 bases between. Germline V gene lookup returns CDR1 SGHRS and CDR2 YFSETQ. The CDR3 loop spans 14 amino acids. CDR3 in amino acids: CASSLGQGSYEQYF. The CDR3 DNA is TGCGCCAGCAGCTTGGGGCAGGGGTCCTACGAGCAGTACTTC. Full variable domain (remainder filled in from reference TRBV5-1 and TRBJ2-7): KAGVTQTPRYLIKTRGQQVTLSCSPISGHRSVSWYQQTPGQGLQFLFEYFSETQRNKGNFPGRFSGRQFSNSRSEMNVSTLELGDSALYLCASSLGQGSYEQYFGPGTRLTVT.

V usage is TRBV9 and J usage is TRBJ1-6; the D is unclear. Germline CDR1 is SGDLS and CDR2 is YYNGEE. Trimming stripped 3 bases from V and 1 base from J, with 5 bases between. This CDR3 region has 14 residues. The CDR3 region has the DNA TGTGCCAGCAGCGGGGGTTCCTATAATTCACCCCTCCACTTT. The encoded protein is CASSGGSYNSPLHF.